The entry below describes one T cell receptor beta chain. Which antigen it targets is not known. Base qualities are not at hand, and no much larger clone is one base apart. These data are taken from a study of shared clonotypes between healthy human individuals (dated by TCRdb to about 2020). Broadly, across the study: The cohort comprised a couple of women and a few men aged 18 to 49 years. For each donor, CD4 naive and CD4 memory were each given three plates, CD8 naive was given two plates, and CD8 memory was given one plate. The study deeply sequenced blood TCR repertoires of 5 or 6 healthy adults to estimate repertoire size and the extent of clonotype sharing between individuals. To increase sequencing depth and limit assay-specific biases, different laboratories used diverse techniques to prepare libraries and sequence TCR repertoires. Between about 0.85 and 8.9 billion PBMCs per donor were obtained by leukapheresis.

Per the germline V gene, KGHSY is the CDR1 and FQNENV is the CDR2. Inclusive of the bounding cysteine and phenylalanine, the CDR3 is 13 residues long. Only the CDR3 DNA is retained, 39 bases long and in frame from the first base. Trimming removed 0 bases from V and 8 bases from J, leaving 10 bases between the germline ends. Donors were healthy HIV-negative adults with no recently reported acute infections or vaccinations. Every donor was a Caucasian adult residing in Nashville, Tennessee, USA. Magnetic negative selection was used to enrich CD4+ T cells, after which naive cells were positively selected on CD45RA and the negative fraction became the memory subset. After blood collection by leukapheresis, PBMCs were isolated using Ficoll-Histopaque density gradient centrifugation and then cryopreserved in the vapor phase of liquid nitrogen. Purity and quantity of every magnetically sorted T cell population were checked by analytical flow cytometry. Genomic DNA was isolated from every sorted fraction and measured by UV absorbance on a Nanodrop 2000c.

Using the deep immunoSEQ assay, multiplex PCR amplified TCR CDR3 regions from genomic DNA. Genomic DNA extracted from each cell subset was distributed evenly over all wells of several immunoSEQ 96-well plates, and each plate served as one replicate. For sorted subsets, 150 to 250 ng of genomic DNA, equivalent to 30,000 or so T cell genomes, went into each replicate PCR. The purified libraries were quantified using a Qubit 3.0 fluorometer, sized with a Bioanalyzer 2100, and then quantified again using the KAPA Library Quantification kit. Each immunoSEQ 96-well plate was sequenced on its own single-read 150-cycle Illumina NextSeq 550 flow cell. As for the original processing: Because the immunoSEQ output held only junctional sequences and lacked quality scores, the filtering could not match the filtering applied to full-length reads. To assign V/J genes and CDR3, sequences were annotated using PyIR, a Python wrapper for IgBLAST v1.9, with IMGT germline references. Reads were filtered out if the reads had weak V/J assignments (E-value above 1e-6), no CDR3, stop codons, out-of-frame junctions, or ambiguous translated residues. V3J clonotypes were defined as sequences sharing the same inferred V gene, J gene, and CDR3 amino acid sequence. To compute the percentage overlap between repertoires, the number of shared unique clonotypes was divided by the size of the smaller repertoire. RTK rarefaction, the Chao1 estimator, and Recon v2.1 estimates of unobserved clonotypes were used to assess repertoire richness. Generation probabilities for all TCRbeta clonotypes obtained by the gDNA method from a handful of donors were computed using OLGA. Held by TCRdb, this immuneACCESS table contains in-frame sequences only and omits some clones. Under half of the omission traces to an unresolved V gene where checked; the cause of the rest is unknown. V, J and clone size are those of that table, while D and trimming were read from the DNA. In all, the sample holds some 550,000 clones, and almost 97% of those were seen once. About 0.06% of the sample comes from the top ten.

What the research found in general, with its limitations: Naive subsets generally had larger estimated clonotype richness than memory subsets did. Sampling was restricted to blood, and TCR repertoires in tissue are likely to differ from TCR repertoires in blood. Approximately 4.8% of naive CD4, 3% to 3.5% of naive CD8, about 2.5% of memory CD4, and about 0.4% of memory CD8 clonotypes were shared across a few donors. Even with the large sequencing depth, rarefaction of the sorted-subset datasets indicated that sequencing was incomplete. Compared with non-shared clonotypes, the clonotypes found in all four sorted-subset donors had higher generation probabilities. Pairwise subsampling indicated that sequencing depth was expected to affect the degree of clonotype sharing among donors. Because the study included a small number of donors, the genetic and exposure-history diversity represented was limited.

The clonotype originates from a woman aged 30 to 39 in good health. The rearranged chain carries TRBV16 and TRBJ1-2; the D gene identity is not certain. The specimen was naive CD4+ T cells sorted from blood. This specimen's cell subset or site label, interpreted: CD45RA+ positively selected. The CDR3 in this case is CASSQSSGEGYTF. The DNA is as follows: TGTGCCAGCAGCCAATCGAGTGGGGAGGGCTACACCTTC.